This T cell receptor (beta chain) was identified in a study of T cells in Graves' hyperthyroidism and ophthalmopathy. Amplified TCR beta CDR3 regions came from RNA transcripts. During a first-round RT-PCR of the TCR CDR3, the HTBI primer set was used. MiXCR, run by TCRdb on the multiplex PCR reads, gives a single entry per CDR3 protein. This table has about 350,000 distinct CDR3 sequences, about 15% appearing once. Trimming removed 0 bases from V and 7 bases from J, with 6 bases in between. Germline V CDR1 and CDR2: MNHEY, SVGEGT. The CDR3 is 13 amino acids. The source is a woman in her twenties or thirties with Graves' hyperthyroidism. This chain uses TRBV6-2 or TRBV6-3 with TRBJ2-2; no firm D call. Sequencing was done on a sample of blood. The CDR3 DNA sequence: TGTGCCAGCAGTTACTCGAAGGGCGGGGAGCTGTTTTTT. It translates to CASSYSKGGELFF.